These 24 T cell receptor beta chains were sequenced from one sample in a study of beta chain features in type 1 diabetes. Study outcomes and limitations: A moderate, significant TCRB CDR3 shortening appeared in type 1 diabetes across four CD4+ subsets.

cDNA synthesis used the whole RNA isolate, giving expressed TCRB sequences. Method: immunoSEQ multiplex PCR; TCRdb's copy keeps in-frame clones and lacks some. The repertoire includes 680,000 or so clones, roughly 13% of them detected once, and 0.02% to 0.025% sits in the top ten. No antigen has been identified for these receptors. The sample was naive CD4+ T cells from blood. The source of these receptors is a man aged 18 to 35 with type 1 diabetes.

The CDR3 is CASSPGTDSRPQHF. CDR3 nucleotide sequence: TGTGCCAGCAGCCCGGGGACAGACTCACGACCCCAGCATTTT. The chain has TRBV7-9 and TRBJ1-5, with 7 bases matching TRBD1. V was clipped by 5 bases and J by 10 bases; unmatched bases: 11. Looked up from germline, CDR1 is SEHNR and CDR2 is FQNEAQ (reference sequence). This CDR3 spans 14 amino acids.

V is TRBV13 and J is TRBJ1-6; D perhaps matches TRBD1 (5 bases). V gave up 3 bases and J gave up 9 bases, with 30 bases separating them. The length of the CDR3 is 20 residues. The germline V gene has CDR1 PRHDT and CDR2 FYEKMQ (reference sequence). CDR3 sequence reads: CASSFVQRSEVPAGGSPLHF. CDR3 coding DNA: TGTGCCAGCAGCTTCGTCCAGAGGTCGGAGGTTCCGGCGGGGGGTTCACCCCTCCACTTT.

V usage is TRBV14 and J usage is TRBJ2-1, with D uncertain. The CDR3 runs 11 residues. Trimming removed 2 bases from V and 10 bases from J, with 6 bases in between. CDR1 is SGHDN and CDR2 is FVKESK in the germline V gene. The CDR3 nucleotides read TGTGCCAGCAGCCAAAATATGGAGCAGTTCTTC. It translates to CASSQNMEQFF. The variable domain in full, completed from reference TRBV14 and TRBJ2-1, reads EAGVTQFPSHSVIEKGQTVTLRCDPISGHDNLYWYRRVMGKEIKFLLHFVKESKQDESGMPNNRFLAERTGGTYSTLKVQPAELEDSGVYFCASSQNMEQFFGPGTRLTVL.

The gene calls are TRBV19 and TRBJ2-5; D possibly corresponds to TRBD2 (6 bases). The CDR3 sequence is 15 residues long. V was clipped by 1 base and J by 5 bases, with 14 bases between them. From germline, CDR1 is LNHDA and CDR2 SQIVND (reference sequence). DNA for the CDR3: TGTGCCAGTAGTATAGTGAGGGAGGAGTCGGAGACCCAGTACTTC. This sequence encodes CASSIVREESETQYF.

As DNA, the CDR3 is TGTGCCAGCAGTTGGGAGACTAGCGTCGGAGCAGATACGCAGTATTTT. It yields the protein CASSWETSVGADTQYF. The rearrangement links TRBV6-5 to TRBJ2-3; 8 bases are shared with TRBD2. The trim removed 4 bases at V and 4 bases at J, leaving 10 bases unmatched. Germline CDR1 is MNHEY and CDR2 is SVGAGI. This CDR3 is built from 16 residues.

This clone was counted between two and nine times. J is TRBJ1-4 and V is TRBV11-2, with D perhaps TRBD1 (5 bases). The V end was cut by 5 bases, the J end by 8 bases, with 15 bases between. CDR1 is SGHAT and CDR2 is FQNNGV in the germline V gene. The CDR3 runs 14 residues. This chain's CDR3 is CASSPPGAREKLFF. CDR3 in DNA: TGTGCCAGCAGCCCCCCCGGGGCCAGGGAAAAACTGTTTTTT.

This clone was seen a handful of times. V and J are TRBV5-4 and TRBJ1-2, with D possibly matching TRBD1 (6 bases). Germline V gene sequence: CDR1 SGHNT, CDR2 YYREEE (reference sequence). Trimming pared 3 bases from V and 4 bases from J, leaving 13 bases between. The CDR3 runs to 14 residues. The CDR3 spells CASSSDQGTYGYTF. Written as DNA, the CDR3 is TGTGCCAGCAGCTCCGACCAGGGGACCTATGGCTACACCTTC.

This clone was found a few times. CDR3: CASSDGSLEGYTF. The CDR3 DNA is TGTGCCAGCAGCGATGGGAGCCTGGAGGGCTACACCTTC. The rearrangement joins TRBV9 to TRBJ1-2; D remains ambiguous. Trimming took 3 bases from V and 8 from J, leaving 14 bases between them. The CDR3 covers 13 residues. Germline CDR1 is SGDLS and CDR2 is YYNGEE.

The CDR3 is CASSLVGQGSTKTQYF. Written as DNA, the CDR3 is TGTGCCAGCAGCTTAGTAGGGCAGGGAAGTACGAAGACCCAGTACTTC. J is TRBJ2-5 and V is TRBV7-9, with D maybe TRBD1 (5 bases). With 1 base removed from V and 6 bases from J, the gap between germline ends came to 18 bases. CDR3 size: 16 residues. Germline V gene lookup returns CDR1 SEHNR and CDR2 FQNEAQ (reference sequence). Supplemented by reference TRBV7-9 and TRBJ2-5, the full variable domain reads DTGVSQNPRHKITKRGQNVTFRCDPISEHNRLYWYRQTLGQGPEFLTYFQNEAQLEKSRLLSDRFSAERPKGSFSTLEIQRTEQGDSAMYLCASSLVGQGSTKTQYFGPGTRLLVL.

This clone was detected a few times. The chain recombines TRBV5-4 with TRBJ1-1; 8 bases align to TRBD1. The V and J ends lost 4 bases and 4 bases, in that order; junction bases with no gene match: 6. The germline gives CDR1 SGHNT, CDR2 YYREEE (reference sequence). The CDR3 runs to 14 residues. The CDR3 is CASSLLTGGTEAFF. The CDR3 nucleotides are TGTGCCAGCAGCCTCCTTACAGGGGGCACTGAAGCTTTCTTT.

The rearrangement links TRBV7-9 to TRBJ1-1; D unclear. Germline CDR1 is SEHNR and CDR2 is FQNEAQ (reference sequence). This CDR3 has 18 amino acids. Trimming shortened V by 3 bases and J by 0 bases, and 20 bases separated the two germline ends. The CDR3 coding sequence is TGTGCCAGCAGCTTGCGGAGGGTCAGCGGTACCATGAACACTGAAGCTTTCTTT. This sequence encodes CASSLRRVSGTMNTEAFF.

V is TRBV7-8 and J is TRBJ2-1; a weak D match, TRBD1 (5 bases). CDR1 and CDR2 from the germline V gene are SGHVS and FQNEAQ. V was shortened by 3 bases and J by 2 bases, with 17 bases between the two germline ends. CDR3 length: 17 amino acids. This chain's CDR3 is CASSLGRQKGPYNEQFF. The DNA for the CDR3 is TGTGCCAGCAGCTTGGGCCGACAGAAGGGGCCCTACAATGAGCAGTTCTTC.

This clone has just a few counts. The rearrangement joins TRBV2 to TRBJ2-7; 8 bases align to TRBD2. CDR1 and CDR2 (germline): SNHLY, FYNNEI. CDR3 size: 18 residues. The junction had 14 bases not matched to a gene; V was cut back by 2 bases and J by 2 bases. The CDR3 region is CASSETPDTGGVTYEQYF. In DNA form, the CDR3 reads TGTGCCAGCAGTGAAACTCCGGACACGGGGGGGGTCACCTACGAGCAGTACTTC.

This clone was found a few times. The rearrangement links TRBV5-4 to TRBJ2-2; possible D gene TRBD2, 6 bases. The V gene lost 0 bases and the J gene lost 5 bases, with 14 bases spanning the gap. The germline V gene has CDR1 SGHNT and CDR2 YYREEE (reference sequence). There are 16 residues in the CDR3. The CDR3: CASSLGGPRGTGELFF. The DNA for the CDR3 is TGTGCCAGCAGCTTGGGGGGACCCCGGGGGACCGGGGAGCTGTTTTTT.

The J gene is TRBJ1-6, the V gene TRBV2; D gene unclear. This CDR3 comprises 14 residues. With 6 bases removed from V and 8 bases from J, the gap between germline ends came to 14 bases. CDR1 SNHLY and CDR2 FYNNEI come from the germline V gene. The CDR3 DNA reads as TGTGCCAGCAGGACGGGGATCTGGGATTCACCCCTCCACTTT. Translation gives CASRTGIWDSPLHF.

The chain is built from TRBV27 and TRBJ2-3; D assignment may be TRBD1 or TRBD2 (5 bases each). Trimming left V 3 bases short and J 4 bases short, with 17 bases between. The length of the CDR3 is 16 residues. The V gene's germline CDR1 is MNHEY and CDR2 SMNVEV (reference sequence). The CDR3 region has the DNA TGTGCCAGCAGTTTGGGGACGTCTCTCGGGGCAGATACGCAGTATTTT. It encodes CASSLGTSLGADTQYF.

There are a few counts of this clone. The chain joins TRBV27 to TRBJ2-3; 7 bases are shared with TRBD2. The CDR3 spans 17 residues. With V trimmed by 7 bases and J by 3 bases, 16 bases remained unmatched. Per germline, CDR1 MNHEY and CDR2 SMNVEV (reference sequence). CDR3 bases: TGTGCCAGCACCGGGCAGGGAGGGGTTTTTGGTACAGATACGCAGTATTTT. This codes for CASTGQGGVFGTDTQYF.

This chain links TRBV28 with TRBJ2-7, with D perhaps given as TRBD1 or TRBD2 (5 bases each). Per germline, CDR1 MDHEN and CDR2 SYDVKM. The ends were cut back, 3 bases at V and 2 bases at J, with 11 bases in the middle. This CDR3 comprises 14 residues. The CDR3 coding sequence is TGTGCCAGCAGTTTGTCGGGACGGACCTACGAGCAGTACTTC. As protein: CASSLSGRTYEQYF.

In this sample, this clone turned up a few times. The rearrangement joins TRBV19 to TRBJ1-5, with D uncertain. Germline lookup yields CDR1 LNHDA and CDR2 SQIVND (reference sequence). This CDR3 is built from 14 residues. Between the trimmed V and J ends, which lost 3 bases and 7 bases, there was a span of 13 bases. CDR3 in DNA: TGTGCCAGTAGTATCGGTGGTAACGGGCAGCCCCAGCATTTT. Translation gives CASSIGGNGQPQHF.

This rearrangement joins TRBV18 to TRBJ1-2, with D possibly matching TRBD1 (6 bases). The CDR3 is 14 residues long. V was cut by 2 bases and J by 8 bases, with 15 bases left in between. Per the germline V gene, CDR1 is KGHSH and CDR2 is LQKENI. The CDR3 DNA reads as TGTGCCAGCTCACCATCACAGGGTTTTCAAGGCTACACCTTC. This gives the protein CASSPSQGFQGYTF.

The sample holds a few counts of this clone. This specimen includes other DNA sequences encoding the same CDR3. The CDR3 DNA follows: TGTGCCTGGAGCCCCGGGGAGACCCAGTACTTC. Translating it yields CAWSPGETQYF. The chain is built from TRBV30 and TRBJ2-5; D is ambiguous. Germline V CDR1 and CDR2: GTSNPN, SVGIG (reference sequence). Trimming pared 3 bases from V and 5 bases from J, leaving 7 bases between. The CDR3 totals 11 residues.

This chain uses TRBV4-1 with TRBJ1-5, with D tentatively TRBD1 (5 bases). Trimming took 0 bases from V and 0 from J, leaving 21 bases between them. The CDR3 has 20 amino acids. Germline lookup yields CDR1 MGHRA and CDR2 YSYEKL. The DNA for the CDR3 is TGCGCCAGCAGCCAAGACCCAGGGTCTATGGGGGGATATAGCAATCAGCCCCAGCATTTT. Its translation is CASSQDPGSMGGYSNQPQHF.

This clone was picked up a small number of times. CDR3 coding DNA: TGTGCCAGCAGGCCTGGATCGAGGTGGCAGTTCTTC. Its protein is CASRPGSRWQFF. The chain links TRBV6-6 to TRBJ2-1; no clear D gene. From germline, CDR1 is MNHNY and CDR2 SVGAGI (reference sequence). The V end lost 6 bases, the J end lost 12 bases, and 15 bases lay between the germline ends. The length of the CDR3 is 12 residues.

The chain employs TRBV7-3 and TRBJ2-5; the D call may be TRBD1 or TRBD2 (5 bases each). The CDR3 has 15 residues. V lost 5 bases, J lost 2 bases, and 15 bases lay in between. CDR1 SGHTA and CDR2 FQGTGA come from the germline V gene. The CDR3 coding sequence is TGTGCCAGCAGCCTCGGGACCAGAGCACAAGAGACCCAGTACTTC. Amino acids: CASSLGTRAQETQYF.